The 28 T cell receptor beta chains listed next were all sequenced from one sample in a study of T-cell memory formation after mild COVID-19. TCRdb re-called the 5' RACE reads with MiXCR, one entry per CDR3 protein. The sample holds 160,000 or so distinct CDR3 sequences, around a third seen once. The sequencing input was PBMCs or a T cell subset sorted from them (not recorded which). Receptor source: an adult woman who had mild COVID-19 (a few samples of this study predate the infection). Cell type and time point are not known.

The rearrangement uses TRBV3-1 and TRBJ2-5; 7 bases fit TRBD2. Germline CDR1 reads LGHDT; CDR2 reads YNNKEL (reference sequence). The CDR3 runs 16 residues. The ends lost 2 bases at V and 4 bases at J; junction bases unmatched: 10. The CDR3 loop reads CASSQTAAGARETQYF. In DNA, the CDR3 is TGTGCCAGCAGCCAAACGGCTGCGGGAGCCAGAGAGACCCAGTACTTC.

The CDR3 region is CAWSRLGYTF. The CDR3 DNA reads TGTGCCTGGAGTAGGCTTGGCTACACCTTC. The J gene is TRBJ1-2, the V gene TRBV30; D unclear. Germline values: CDR1 GTSNPN, CDR2 SVGIG (reference sequence). This CDR3 contains 10 residues. V dropped 2 bases and J dropped 7 bases, with 5 bases sitting between them.

This clonotype showed up just a few times. J is TRBJ1-1 and V is TRBV10-3; tentative D call: TRBD1 (6 bases). Germline CDR1 and CDR2: ENHRY and SYGVKD. The germline V and J ends were trimmed by 2 bases and 4 bases, with 11 bases remaining between them. The length of the CDR3 is 14 residues. The CDR3 is CAISEGGGPTEAFF. DNA of the CDR3: TGTGCCATCAGTGAGGGGGGGGGCCCCACTGAAGCTTTCTTT.

There are a few counts of this clonotype. The rearrangement uses TRBV10-3 and TRBJ1-2; 10 bases map to TRBD1. Trimming took 4 bases from V and 1 from J; bases not matched to a gene: 12. This CDR3 has 18 residues. Germline V gives CDR1 ENHRY, CDR2 SYGVKD. CDR3 residues: CAISGLRTGGEVNYGYTF. CDR3 in DNA: TGTGCCATCAGTGGACTTCGGACAGGGGGGGAAGTTAACTATGGCTACACCTTC.

This clonotype was observed a handful of times. The chain has TRBV29-1 and TRBJ2-7; 8 bases line up with TRBD2. Germline V CDR1 and CDR2: SQVTM, ANQGSEA. CDR3 size: 13 residues. With 5 bases clipped from V and 6 bases from J, the junction kept 9 bases outside the gene matches. The chain's CDR3 is CSVHYAGGGEQYF. The DNA of the CDR3 is TGCAGCGTTCACTATGCGGGGGGTGGCGAGCAGTACTTC.

There are a few counts of this clonotype. The V gene is TRBV24-1, the J gene TRBJ2-1, with 7 bases that match TRBD1. The CDR3 extends over 17 amino acids. CDR1 is KGHDR and CDR2 is SFDVKD in the germline V gene. J gave up 1 base and V 3 bases, and 8 bases lay outside the gene matches. Here the CDR3 reads CATSDPVRDRSYNEQFF. CDR3 coding DNA: TGTGCCACCAGTGATCCCGTCCGGGACAGATCCTACAATGAGCAGTTCTTC.

In its sample, this clonotype was seen a few times. The chain combines TRBV5-1 with TRBJ2-1, with TRBD2 matching over 10 bases. The germline gives CDR1 SGHRS, CDR2 YFSETQ. This CDR3 has 15 amino acids. The V segment lost 1 base and the J segment 10 bases; nucleotides outside the gene matches: 8. This CDR3 reads CASSLNAAGGTEQFF. Written as DNA, the CDR3 is TGCGCCAGCAGCTTGAATGCAGCGGGAGGGACCGAGCAGTTCTTC.

The V call is TRBV5-1, the J call TRBJ1-5; no clear D gene. The ends were cut back, 5 bases at V and 4 bases at J, with 13 bases in the middle. This CDR3 contains 14 residues. Germline-derived CDR1 and CDR2 are SGHRS and YFSETQ. The CDR3 protein is CASRGRDANQPQHF. CDR3 nucleotide sequence: TGCGCCAGCAGGGGCCGCGACGCAAATCAGCCCCAGCATTTT. Variable domain in full (rest from reference TRBV5-1 and TRBJ1-5): KAGVTQTPRYLIKTRGQQVTLSCSPISGHRSVSWYQQTPGQGLQFLFEYFSETQRNKGNFPGRFSGRQFSNSRSEMNVSTLELGDSALYLCASRGRDANQPQHFGDGTRLSIL.

The chain joins TRBV6-6 to TRBJ2-6; unclear D gene. The V gene's germline CDR1 is MNHNY and CDR2 SVGAGI (reference sequence). This CDR3 region has 13 residues. V lost 0 bases to trimming and J lost 12 bases, with 9 bases between them. In nucleotides, the CDR3 is TGTGCCAGCAGTTACTCGAAAAGTCCCGTCCTGACTTTC. It is translated as CASSYSKSPVLTF.

V is TRBV5-1 and J is TRBJ2-7, with D perhaps TRBD1 (5 bases). The CDR3 spans 14 residues. Trimming shortened V by 1 base and J by 2 bases, and 10 bases separated the two germline ends. Germline lookup yields CDR1 SGHRS and CDR2 YFSETQ. CDR3 loop: CASSLLDMAYEQYF. The CDR3 DNA reads TGCGCCAGCAGCTTGCTGGACATGGCCTACGAGCAGTACTTC.

This clonotype was counted many times. This sequence joins TRBV6-2 or TRBV6-3 and TRBJ2-7; D is unresolved. The CDR3 contains 15 residues. Germline loops: CDR1 MNHEY, CDR2 SVGEGT. Trimming took off 4 bases at V and 0 bases at J, with 13 bases between the two ends. The CDR3 bases are TGTGCCAGCAGTTCTTTCCTGGGCAGCTCCTACGAGCAGTACTTC. Protein: CASSSFLGSSYEQYF.

This clonotype was picked up a small number of times. The chain carries TRBV7-9 and TRBJ1-1; D ambiguous. V gave up 1 base and J gave up 7 bases, with 10 bases separating them. Germline lookup yields CDR1 SEHNR and CDR2 FQNEAQ (reference sequence). The CDR3 contains 13 residues. The CDR3 reads CASSLDQTSEAFF. The CDR3 nucleotides are TGTGCCAGCAGCTTAGACCAGACCAGTGAAGCTTTCTTT.

The rearrangement links TRBV7-8 to TRBJ2-5; TRBD1 might be the D (6 bases). Trimming left V 3 bases short and J 5 bases short, with 10 bases between. Germline loops: CDR1 SGHVS, CDR2 FQNEAQ. CDR3 length equals 13 residues. For the CDR3, the DNA is TGTGCCAGCAGCTTCAGGGGCTGGGAGACCCAGTACTTC. As protein: CASSFRGWETQYF. Based on the CDR3 plus reference TRBV7-8 and TRBJ2-5, the full variable domain is GAGVSQSPRYKVAKRGQDVALRCDPISGHVSLFWYQQALGQGPEFLTYFQNEAQLDKSGLPSDRFFAERPEGSVSTLKIQRTQQEDSAVYLCASSFRGWETQYFGPGTRLLVL.

This chain links TRBV12-3 or TRBV12-4 with TRBJ1-1; 11 nucleotides align to TRBD1. This CDR3 comprises 16 residues. Trimming took 5 bases from V and 5 from J; bases not matched to a gene: 10. The CDR3 region has the DNA TGTGCCAGCAGTCTACGGACAGGGGGCTCTATGACTGAAGCTTTCTTT. Its translation is CASSLRTGGSMTEAFF.

This chain connects TRBV2 to TRBJ2-7; D possibly corresponds to TRBD1 (6 bases). The CDR3 is 15 residues long. Germline CDR1 reads SNHLY; CDR2 reads FYNNEI. The V end was cut by 1 base, the J end by 0 bases, with 10 bases between. This CDR3 is CASSEGTASSYEQYF. DNA for the CDR3: TGTGCCAGCAGTGAAGGGACAGCCAGCTCCTACGAGCAGTACTTC.

The gene calls are TRBV5-1 and TRBJ1-1; D perhaps matches TRBD1 (5 bases). The CDR3 runs 15 residues. In germline, CDR1 is SGHRS, CDR2 YFSETQ. The germline V and J ends were trimmed by 2 bases and 6 bases, with 17 bases remaining between them. The CDR3 nucleotides are TGCGCCAGCAGCTTTATCGCAGGGTCAAAGGCTGAAGCTTTCTTT. The encoded protein is CASSFIAGSKAEAFF.

This clonotype was picked up many times. The chain employs TRBV15 and TRBJ2-7; tentatively, D is TRBD1 or TRBD2 (5 bases each). V shed 1 base and J shed 3 bases, with 10 bases lying between them. Germline CDR1 and CDR2: LNHNV and YYDKDF (reference sequence). The CDR3 consists of 14 residues. CDR3: CATSRGRDRYEQYF. CDR3 nucleotides: TGTGCCACCAGCAGAGGACGGGACCGCTACGAGCAGTACTTC.

The rearrangement uses TRBV15 and TRBJ2-3; D remains unclear. The CDR3 is made up of 15 amino acids. The germline gives CDR1 LNHNV, CDR2 YYDKDF (reference sequence). Trimming took off 2 bases at V and 3 bases at J, with 12 bases between the two ends. This chain's CDR3 is CATSRNTVETDTQYF. CDR3 nucleotide sequence: TGTGCCACCAGCAGAAACACCGTCGAAACAGATACGCAGTATTTT.

This chain connects TRBV4-1 to TRBJ2-7, with no clear D. The V end was cut by 0 bases, the J end by 6 bases, with 12 bases between. CDR3 length: 14 residues. CDR1 is MGHRA and CDR2 is YSYEKL in the germline V gene. The CDR3 bases are TGCGCCAGCAGCCAAGAGTCTCGCCCTGGCGAGCAGTACTTC. Amino acid sequence: CASSQESRPGEQYF.

This sequence joins TRBV6-1 and TRBJ2-7, with 9 bases identical to TRBD2. Germline V gives CDR1 MNHNS, CDR2 SASEGT. This CDR3 spans 15 amino acids. V was clipped by 0 bases and J by 3 bases; unmatched bases: 3. For the CDR3, the DNA is TGTGCCAGCAGTGAAGCGCGGGGGGGCCGCTACGAGCAGTACTTC. Amino acids: CASSEARGGRYEQYF.

The chain couples TRBV12-5 to TRBJ2-5; D unclear. Between the trimmed V and J ends, which lost 5 bases and 5 bases, there was a span of 6 bases. CDR1 LGHNT and CDR2 FRNRAP come from the germline V gene. The CDR3 totals 11 residues. CDR3 sequence reads: CASGPRETQYF. The CDR3 DNA reads TGTGCTAGTGGTCCGCGGGAGACCCAGTACTTC.

This rearrangement joins TRBV5-1 to TRBJ2-1; 9 positions agree with TRBD2. CDR1 SGHRS and CDR2 YFSETQ come from the germline V gene. The CDR3 covers 13 residues. V lost 6 bases and J lost 8; bases outside the gene matches: 6. CDR3 in amino acids: CASMTAGGDEQFF. CDR3 nucleotide sequence: TGCGCCAGCATGACGGCGGGAGGGGATGAGCAGTTCTTC.

This chain links TRBV21-1 with TRBJ2-2; whether TRBD2, the table's D call, matches the DNA was not checked. TRBV21-1 is a known pseudogene. The CDR3 extends over 21 amino acids. The CDR3 is CASSKASSGTSGRKNTGELFF. Written as DNA, the CDR3 is TGTGCCAGCAGCAAAGCCTCCTCCGGGACTAGCGGGAGAAAGAACACCGGGGAGCTGTTTTTT.

The V gene is TRBV7-9, the J gene TRBJ1-3; TRBD1 is a possible D gene (5 bases). V was trimmed by 3 bases and J by 4 bases, leaving 13 bases between them. The CDR3 runs to 15 residues. The germline CDR1 and CDR2 sequences are SEHNR and FQNEAQ (reference sequence). The CDR3, as DNA: TGTGCCAGCAGCTTTAAGGGGTTGCGAGGAAACACCATATATTTT. It codes for CASSFKGLRGNTIYF.

This chain uses TRBV20-1 with TRBJ2-3, with 10 bases lining up with TRBD2. CDR3 length: 14 amino acids. Germline V gene sequence: CDR1 DFQATT, CDR2 SNEGSKA (reference sequence). The CDR3 loop is CTTEREGRTDTQYF. CDR3 coding DNA: TGCACTACGGAGCGGGAGGGCCGAACAGATACGCAGTATTTT.

The chain combines TRBV14 with TRBJ2-1; D is unclear. The CDR3 runs 14 residues. Trimming cost V 3 bases and J 3 bases, with 9 bases left between them. Per germline, CDR1 SGHDN and CDR2 FVKESK. The CDR3 DNA sequence: TGTGCCAGCAGCCAGGGAACGAGCTACAATGAGCAGTTCTTC. This encodes CASSQGTSYNEQFF.

This clonotype has more than one count but fewer than ten. This sequence joins TRBV9 and TRBJ2-5, with D unclear. Germline CDR1 and CDR2: SGDLS and YYNGEE. Trimming pared 0 bases from V and 2 bases from J, leaving 8 bases between. The CDR3 is 14 residues long. The CDR3 loop is CASSVGVQQETQYF. The CDR3 coding sequence is TGTGCCAGCAGCGTAGGTGTCCAACAAGAGACCCAGTACTTC.

This clonotype showed up just a few times. CDR3 in amino acids: CASSQEDGAYEQYF. In DNA, the CDR3 is TGCGCCAGCAGCCAGGAAGACGGAGCCTACGAGCAGTACTTC. The chain carries TRBV4-3 and TRBJ2-7; D gene unclear. The CDR3 loop spans 14 amino acids. The V gene's germline CDR1 is LGHNA and CDR2 YSLEER. Trimming shortened V by 3 bases and J by 2 bases, and 11 bases separated the two germline ends.